Following are 18 T cell receptor beta chains from one sample sequenced in a study of control samples from healthy donors and cancer patients (TCRdb year 2020). To prepare the library, the immunoSEQ multiplex PCR assay was applied. The table comes from immuneACCESS by way of TCRdb, which keeps in-frame sequences with V and J called. Part of the clones is missing from these tables; in studies checked, under half for an unresolved V gene and the rest for unknown reasons. The sample yields roughly 130,000 clones; over 85% were counted once. Around 3.6% of the sample comes from the top ten. The sequencing sample was made of blood. These receptors all come from a man in his thirties or forties in good health.

The genes are TRBV5-5 and TRBJ2-7, with D perhaps matching TRBD1 (5 bases). V was shortened by 4 bases and J by 3 bases, with 8 bases between the two germline ends. This CDR3 comprises 12 residues. Germline CDR1 and CDR2: SGHKS and YYEKEE (reference sequence). The CDR3 reads CASSVRVYEQYF. The CDR3 DNA reads as TGTGCCAGCAGCGTCAGGGTCTACGAGCAGTACTTC.

This clone was seen a single time. The rearrangement uses TRBV5-1 and TRBJ2-4; 7 bases are a match to TRBD1. Trimming at V came to 7 bases and at J to 5 bases, leaving 6 bases not matched to a gene. Germline V gene sequence: CDR1 SGHRS, CDR2 YFSETQ. This CDR3 is 13 amino acids long. CDR3 in DNA: TGCGCCAGCCGAGTAGGGGGCGAAAACATTCAGTACTTC. Protein sequence: CASRVGGENIQYF.

This clone was detected only once. The J gene is TRBJ2-7, the V gene TRBV14; TRBD2 agrees at 12 bases. Germline CDR1 is SGHDN and CDR2 is FVKESK. The CDR3 extends over 16 amino acids. Unmatched junction bases numbered 5, after V lost 2 bases and J lost 3 bases. The CDR3 is CASSQRTSGVFYEQYF. CDR3 sequence (DNA): TGTGCCAGCAGCCAACGGACTAGCGGGGTTTTCTACGAGCAGTACTTC.

The chain combines TRBV7-9 with TRBJ1-2, with D unresolved. V was clipped by 1 base and J by 6 bases, with 12 bases between them. The germline gives CDR1 SEHNR, CDR2 FQNEAQ (reference sequence). The CDR3 consists of 14 residues. The CDR3 region is CASSLVWTPHGYTF. CDR3 bases: TGTGCCAGCAGCTTAGTCTGGACTCCGCATGGCTACACCTTC.

The rearrangement links TRBV6-2 or TRBV6-3 to TRBJ2-7; no clear D. The V end lost 0 bases, the J end lost 5 bases, and 8 bases lay between the germline ends. The CDR3 totals 13 residues. Germline assignment: CDR1 MNHEY and CDR2 SVGEGT. The CDR3 DNA follows: TGTGCCAGCAGTTACTCGGTTAGGAACGAGCAGTACTTC. Translating gives CASSYSVRNEQYF.

The V call is TRBV5-1, the J call TRBJ2-7; perhaps TRBD1 as D (6 bases). The CDR3 contains 15 residues. The V gene's germline CDR1 is SGHRS and CDR2 YFSETQ. The V end was cut by 5 bases, the J end by 3 bases, with 18 bases between. In nucleotides, the CDR3 is TGCGCCAGCAGACAGGGCCCCGGCGCCTACTACGAGCAGTACTTC. It is translated as CASRQGPGAYYEQYF.

This clone appeared a single time. This CDR3 reads CASSLLAGLASYEQYF. DNA of the CDR3: TGTGCCAGCAGTTTATTGGCGGGACTAGCTTCCTACGAGCAGTACTTC. The chain links TRBV28 to TRBJ2-7; the match to TRBD2 covers 9 bases. V lost 1 base, J lost 1 base, and 5 bases stayed unmatched. There are 16 residues in the CDR3. The germline CDR1 and CDR2 sequences are MDHEN and SYDVKM.

This chain joins TRBV10-2 and TRBJ1-4; the match to TRBD1 covers 8 bases. The junction had 12 bases not matched to a gene; V was cut back by 6 bases and J by 9 bases. The length of the CDR3 is 15 residues. Germline V gene lookup returns CDR1 WSHSY and CDR2 SAAADI. This CDR3 is CASSPGGAVGQKLFF. CDR3 nucleotide sequence: TGCGCCAGCAGCCCAGGGGGCGCGGTTGGGCAAAAACTGTTTTTT.

The rearrangement joins TRBV19 to TRBJ2-1; D is perhaps TRBD1 or TRBD2 (5 bases each). Germline lookup yields CDR1 LNHDA and CDR2 SQIVND (reference sequence). CDR3 length: 15 amino acids. V lost 9 bases and J lost 1, with 16 bases in between. The CDR3 nucleotides are TGTGCCAGCTCCCCCCTGGGGGAGTCCTACAATGAGCAGTTCTTC. Translated: CASSPLGESYNEQFF.

The rearrangement links TRBV15 to TRBJ2-2, with D perhaps TRBD1 (6 bases). The CDR3 is 17 amino acids. Trimming took off 0 bases at V and 6 bases at J, with 17 bases between the two ends. Germline CDR1 and CDR2: LNHNV and YYDKDF (reference sequence). The CDR3 DNA is TGTGCCACCAGCAGAGACATGGGGGCGGTATCGGCCGGGGAGCTGTTTTTT. This translates into CATSRDMGAVSAGELFF.

The CDR3 protein is CASSVPGYNEQFF. The CDR3 DNA sequence: TGTGCCAGCAGTGTACCGGGCTACAATGAGCAGTTCTTC. The gene calls are TRBV2 and TRBJ2-1, with no clear D. The CDR3 is 13 residues long. CDR1 SNHLY and CDR2 FYNNEI come from the germline V gene. Trimming took 4 bases from V and 3 from J, leaving 7 bases between them. The variable domain in full, with the rest retrieved from reference TRBV2 and TRBJ2-1, is EPEVTQTPSHQVTQMGQEVILRCVPISNHLYFYWYRQILGQKVEFLVSFYNNEISEKSEIFDDQFSVERPDGSNFTLKIRSTKLEDSAMYFCASSVPGYNEQFFGPGTRLTVL.

In its sample, this clone was seen once. The chain employs TRBV5-4 and TRBJ1-1; D might be TRBD1 (6 bases). Deletions cut 5 bases from V and 4 bases from J, with 12 bases between. Germline CDR1 is SGHNT and CDR2 is YYREEE (reference sequence). The CDR3 loop spans 13 amino acids. The DNA of the CDR3 is TGTGCCAGCAGGGTGAGGGGGAGCACTGAAGCTTTCTTT. Encoded protein: CASRVRGSTEAFF.

The chain is built from TRBV3-1 (or the pseudogene TRBV3-2) and TRBJ2-2; TRBD2 is a possible D gene (6 bases). CDR1 is LGHDT and CDR2 is YNNKEL in the germline V gene (reference sequence). Deletions cut 3 bases from V and 6 bases from J, with 17 bases between. The CDR3 length is 16 residues. CDR3 nucleotide sequence: TGTGCCAGCAGCCACCGCGGGGCCGGGGGAGCCGGGGAGCTGTTTTTT. Protein sequence: CASSHRGAGGAGELFF.

J is TRBJ2-5 and V is TRBV3-1 (or the pseudogene TRBV3-2); TRBD1 aligns across 9 bases. This CDR3 comprises 15 residues. Trimming took 4 bases from V and 5 from J; bases not matched to a gene: 8. Germline CDR1 and CDR2: LGHDT and YNNKEL (reference sequence). The CDR3 loop reads CASSPGQGGMETQYF. The CDR3, as DNA: TGTGCCAGCAGCCCGGGACAGGGAGGGATGGAGACCCAGTACTTC.

This clone was detected once. The chain recombines TRBV6-5 with TRBJ1-2; 10 bases agree with TRBD1. CDR1 MNHEY and CDR2 SVGAGI come from the germline V gene. V shed 4 bases, J shed 6 bases, and the junction held 2 bases outside the gene matches. This CDR3 is built from 13 residues. The DNA for the CDR3 is TGTGCCAGCAGTTTGGGGACAGGGGATGGCTACACCTTC. It codes for CASSLGTGDGYTF.

The CDR3 is CASSLRGTGPYEQYF. DNA for the CDR3: TGTGCCAGCAGCCTCCGTGGGACAGGCCCCTACGAGCAGTACTTC. The gene calls are TRBV7-6 and TRBJ2-7; 8 bases fit TRBD1. Germline V gene lookup returns CDR1 SGHVS and CDR2 FNYEAQ. The CDR3 spans 15 residues. V lost 5 bases, J lost 2 bases, and 8 bases stayed unmatched. The entire variable domain, with the rest obtained from reference TRBV7-6 and TRBJ2-7, is as follows: GAGVSQSPRYKVTKRGQDVALRCDPISGHVSLYWYRQALGQGPEFLTYFNYEAQQDKSGLPNDRFSAERPEGSISTLTIQRTEQRDSAMYRCASSLRGTGPYEQYFGPGTRLTVT.

The V gene is TRBV15, the J gene TRBJ2-7, with D tentatively TRBD2 (7 bases). Germline V gene data show CDR1 as LNHNV and CDR2 as YYDKDF (reference sequence). Between the trimmed V and J ends, which lost 0 bases and 7 bases, there was a span of 13 bases. The CDR3 contains 14 residues. DNA for the CDR3: TGTGCCACCAGCAGAGATCGGGGGGCAGAAGAGCAGTACTTC. This sequence encodes CATSRDRGAEEQYF.

The V and J genes are TRBV18 and TRBJ2-7; no clear D. CDR1 KGHSH and CDR2 LQKENI come from the germline V gene. V lost 1 base and J lost 2, with 9 bases in between. The CDR3 is made up of 14 amino acids. The CDR3 spells CASSPLKGAYEQYF. In DNA, the CDR3 is TGTGCCAGCTCACCACTGAAGGGCGCCTACGAGCAGTACTTC.